This T cell receptor beta chain was profiled in a study of blood T cell repertoires in COVID-19. Study-level information: Samples taken during acute and convalescent COVID-19 were collected in the United States, Italy and Spain. T cells, B-cell-depleted T cells, or PBMCs provided the cDNA or gDNA that served as material.

Profiled with immunoSEQ multiplex PCR; TCRdb holds only in-frame clones, not every one. Of some 140,000 clones in the sample, roughly 77% were seen once. Germline assignment: CDR1 GTSNPN and CDR2 SVGIG (reference sequence). The V gene lost 1 base and the J gene lost 5 bases, with 13 bases spanning the gap. The CDR3 is 14 residues long. This clonotype originated in an older woman with COVID-19, enrolled during active disease. This chain connects TRBV30 to TRBJ2-3; weak D call: TRBD1 (5 bases). Input material: peripheral blood. CDR3 DNA: TGTGCCTGGAGTGGCGACAGCGCTAGAGATACGCAGTATTTT. It encodes CAWSGDSARDTQYF.